This T cell receptor (beta chain) derives from a study of CD8 T cells in ankylosing spondylitis. The germline V gene has CDR1 SGHTA and CDR2 FQGTGA. Trimming pared 8 bases from V and 0 bases from J, leaving 10 bases between. CDR3 length: 13 residues. TCRdb re-called the 5' RACE reads with MiXCR, one entry per CDR3 protein. The sample shows some 120,000 distinct CDR3 sequences, roughly an eighth of them seen only once. This clonotype came up many times. Its antigen is unidentified. Study-level results: Earlier authors reported some of these motif variants in reactive arthritis synovial fluid and blood. A TCR beta motif of fewer than ten highly homologous variants appeared characteristic of ankylosing spondylitis blood.

The chain recombines TRBV7-3 with TRBJ1-1; unclear D gene. The clonotype originates from a female donor with ankylosing spondylitis or in good health (not recorded which). The sequencing input was blood, either unsorted or a sorted T cell fraction (not recorded which). The CDR3: CASSQFLNTEAFF. The CDR3 nucleotides read TGTGCCAGCTCCCAGTTTCTGAACACTGAAGCTTTCTTT.